This T cell receptor beta chain was identified in a study of cytomegalovirus exposure and HLA in healthy donors. This CDR3 comprises 13 residues. Trimming shortened V by 0 bases and J by 5 bases, and 8 bases separated the two germline ends. The germline V gene encodes CDR1 GTSNPN and CDR2 SVGIG (reference sequence). The PCR had 60 Vbeta and 13 Jbeta primers. The data were produced by immunoSEQ multiplex PCR, yet TCRdb's version contains in-frame clones alone and is incomplete. The data hold approximately 260,000 clones, with roughly 91% observed a single time. Study-wide findings and caveats: Specificity for CMV antigens was confirmed in vitro for a few of the CMV-associated chains.

As to this clone: What it recognizes is unknown.

The receptor was isolated from a girl aged 2 to 10 in good health and CMV-seronegative. The chain combines TRBV30 with TRBJ1-5; D is perhaps TRBD1 (5 bases). Sequencing was carried out using PBMCs. Written as DNA, the CDR3 is TGTGCCTGGAGTGTAGCCAGGGATCAGCCCCAGCATTTT. Translating it yields CAWSVARDQPQHF.